The present T cell receptor beta chain was sequenced within a study of shared clonotypes between healthy human individuals. In the source study's methods: Sequence data from immunoSEQ were junction-only and lacked quality scores; consequently, filtering differed. The repertoire was sequenced with immunoSEQ multiplex PCR; TCRdb's copy has only in-frame clones and lacks some. V and J calls and clone size come straight from that table; D and trimming were deduced from the DNA. Of 2 million or so clones in the sample, about 95% were seen once. Germline trimming cut 4 bases from V and 3 bases from J; bases unmatched to any gene: 7. CDR1 is SGHKS, CDR2 YYEKEE, per germline (reference sequence). The CDR3 is 15 residues long. The naive CD8 fraction comprised CD45RO-negative cells positively selected for CCR7 and excluded terminally differentiated effector memory CD45RA+ cells.

The source is a man aged 18 to 29 in good health. The sequenced sample was naive CD8+ T cells sorted from blood. The rearrangement uses TRBV5-5 and TRBJ1-5; the match to TRBD1 covers 7 bases. CDR3 in DNA: TGTGCCAGCAGCGAGGGGACAGTACTCAATCAGCCCCAGCATTTT. Amino acids: CASSEGTVLNQPQHF.